This T cell receptor (beta chain) derives from a study of Ad26.COV2.S vaccination and SARS-CoV-2 variants. TCRdb keeps only in-frame clones here, not all; method: immunoSEQ multiplex PCR. The data hold about 400,000 clones, with around 82% observed a single time. This clone was detected a few times. Regarding treatment: roughly 20 received Ad26.COV2.S at low or high dose, single or two shots; 5 received placebo; per-sample allocation not given. The samples date from day 63 after the first vaccine or placebo injection. Germline CDR1 and CDR2: KGHSH and LQKENI. This CDR3 has 14 amino acids. Trimming took off 4 bases at V and 4 bases at J, with 13 bases between the two ends.

This clonotype was obtained from a person between 18 and 65 years old who received the Ad26.COV2.S COVID-19 vaccine or a placebo. The rearrangement joins TRBV18 to TRBJ1-2; D is ambiguous. Sequenced material: peripheral blood, taken in a trial of Ad26.COV2.S vaccine versus placebo. DNA for the CDR3: TGTGCCAGCTCACGTCAGGACGGAACCTATGGCTACACCTTC. It yields the protein CASSRQDGTYGYTF.